Detailed here is one T cell receptor (beta chain). This sample is part of a study of shared clonotypes between healthy human individuals. Here immunoSEQ multiplex PCR was the method, and the copy in TCRdb shows in-frame clones only, minus some. The data contain around 2.1 million clones, more than 85% of them seen just once; the ten biggest clones take up more than 1.5%. Germline-derived CDR1 and CDR2 are LNHDA and SQIVND (reference sequence). V was trimmed by 5 bases and J by 5 bases, leaving 36 bases between them. The CDR3 covers 21 residues. Naive CD8 populations comprised CD45RO-negative cells positively selected for CCR7, excluding terminally differentiated effector memory CD45RA+ cells.

The sequenced sample consisted of naive CD8+ T cells from PBMCs. The chain joins TRBV19 to TRBJ1-1; tentatively, D is TRBD1 (6 bases). The sequence derives from a man aged 18 to 29 in good health. Some clones in this sample may be carry-over from other donors' samples. Here the CDR3 reads CASSCPDPTLVFGGERTEAFF. CDR3 DNA: TGTGCCAGTAGTTGCCCCGATCCCACGTTGGTATTCGGGGGCGAGAGGACTGAAGCTTTCTTT.